The entry below gives a single T cell receptor beta chain sequence along with its context. Its antigen is unidentified. Profiled with immunoSEQ multiplex PCR; TCRdb holds only in-frame clones, not every one. In the table there are about 65,000 clones, about 85% of which are singletons. The CDR3 contains 20 residues. Germline CDR1 is SGHKS and CDR2 is YYEKEE (reference sequence). The V end lost 0 bases, the J end lost 4 bases, and 23 bases lay between the germline ends. Time point: week 23, last vaccination. In every dose of vaccine, 300 ug of mutant IDH1 20-mer peptide was given alongside topical imiquimod. The data belong to a study of a mutant IDH1 vaccine in newly diagnosed glioma. Study-level information: Each patient was administered eight vaccinations, scheduled in weeks 1, 3, 5, 7, 11, 15, 19 and 23. Vaccination was launched 4-6 weeks after radiotherapy alone, or with temozolomide cycles.

This chain links TRBV5-5 with TRBJ2-6, with D unclear. The sequenced sample was PBMCs, obtained from a glioma patient whose treatment included an IDH1 peptide vaccine. This receptor was obtained from a man under 40 with glioma. The CDR3 nucleotides are TGTGCCAGCAGCTTGGCCTGGGGTACCGGATCGTATAGCGGGGCCAACGTCCTGACTTTC. Translation gives CASSLAWGTGSYSGANVLTF.